This T cell receptor (beta chain) originates from a study of blood T cell repertoires in COVID-19. Background on the study: The study drew acute and convalescent COVID-19 samples from the United States, Italy and Spain. PBMCs, B-cell-depleted T cells, or T cells provided the cDNA or gDNA that made up the material.

Seattle-derived patients entered the study during active infection and were followed longitudinally. TCRdb keeps only in-frame clones here, not all; method: immunoSEQ multiplex PCR. Seen here are approximately 300,000 clones, roughly 90% observed once, and the top ten hold approximately 7.5%. The sequenced sample consisted of peripheral blood. This TCR was sampled from a woman under 40 with COVID-19, enrolled during active disease.

CDR3 bases: TGTGCCAGCAGTGCCAGCCCCCGGACAGGGGAAGCTTTCTTT. Translating it yields CASSASPRTGEAFF. The chain recombines TRBV25-1 with TRBJ1-1; 8 nucleotides align to TRBD1. This CDR3 comprises 14 residues. Germline CDR1 MGHDK, CDR2 SYGVNS. Trimming took 4 bases from V and 8 from J; bases not matched to a gene: 9.